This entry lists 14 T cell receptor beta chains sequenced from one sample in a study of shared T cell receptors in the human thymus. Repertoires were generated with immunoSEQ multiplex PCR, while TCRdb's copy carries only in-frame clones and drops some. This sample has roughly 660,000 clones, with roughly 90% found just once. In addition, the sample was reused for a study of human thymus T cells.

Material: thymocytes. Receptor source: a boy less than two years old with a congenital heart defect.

CDR3 DNA: TGTGCCAGCAATCCGGACAGGGCCGCAGATACGCAGTATTTT. Its translation is CASNPDRAADTQYF. The rearrangement joins TRBV6-1 to TRBJ2-3; 8 bases line up with TRBD1. The germline V gene encodes CDR1 MNHNS and CDR2 SASEGT. The CDR3 sequence is 14 residues long. Unmatched junction bases numbered 7, after V lost 7 bases and J lost 4 bases.

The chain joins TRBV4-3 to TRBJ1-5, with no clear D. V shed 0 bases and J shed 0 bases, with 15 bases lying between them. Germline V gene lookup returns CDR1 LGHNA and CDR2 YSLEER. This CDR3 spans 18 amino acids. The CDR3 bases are TGCGCCAGCAGCCAAGATCTCCGGGTCCGGTCTAGCAATCAGCCCCAGCATTTT. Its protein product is CASSQDLRVRSSNQPQHF.

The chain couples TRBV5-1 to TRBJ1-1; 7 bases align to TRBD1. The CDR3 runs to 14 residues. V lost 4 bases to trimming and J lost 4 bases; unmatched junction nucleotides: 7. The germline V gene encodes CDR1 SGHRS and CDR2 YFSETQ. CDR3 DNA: TGCGCCAGCAGCGCCGGACAGGCGAGCACTGAAGCTTTCTTT. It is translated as CASSAGQASTEAFF.

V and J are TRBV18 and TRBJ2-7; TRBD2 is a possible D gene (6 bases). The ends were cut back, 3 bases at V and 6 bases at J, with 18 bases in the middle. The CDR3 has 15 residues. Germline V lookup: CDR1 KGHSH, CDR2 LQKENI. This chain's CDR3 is CASSPPTRRGVEQYF. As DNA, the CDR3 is TGTGCCAGCTCACCCCCGACTAGAAGGGGTGTCGAGCAGTACTTC.

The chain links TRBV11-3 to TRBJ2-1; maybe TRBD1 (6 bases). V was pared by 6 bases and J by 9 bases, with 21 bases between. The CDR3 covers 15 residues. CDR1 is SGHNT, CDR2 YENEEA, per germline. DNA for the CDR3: TGTGCCAGCAGTTCCGCCCCATGGTCCAGGGGTGAGCAGTTCTTC. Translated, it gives CASSSAPWSRGEQFF.

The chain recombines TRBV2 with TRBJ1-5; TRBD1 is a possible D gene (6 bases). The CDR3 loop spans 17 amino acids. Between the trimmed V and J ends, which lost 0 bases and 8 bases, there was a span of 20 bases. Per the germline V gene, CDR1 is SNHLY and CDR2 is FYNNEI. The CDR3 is CASSEALPPDSRKPQHF. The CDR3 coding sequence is TGTGCCAGCAGTGAAGCGCTTCCCCCGGACAGCAGGAAGCCCCAGCATTTT.

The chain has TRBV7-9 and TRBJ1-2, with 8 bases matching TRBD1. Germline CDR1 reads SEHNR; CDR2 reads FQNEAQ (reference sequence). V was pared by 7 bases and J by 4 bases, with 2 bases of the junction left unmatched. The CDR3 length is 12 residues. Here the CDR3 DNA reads TGTGCCAGCACGGACAGGGTCTATGGCTACACCTTC. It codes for CASTDRVYGYTF.

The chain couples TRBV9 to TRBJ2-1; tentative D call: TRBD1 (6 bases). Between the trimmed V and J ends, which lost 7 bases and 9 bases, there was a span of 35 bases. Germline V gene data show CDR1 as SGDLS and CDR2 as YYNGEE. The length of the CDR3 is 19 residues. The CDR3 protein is CASSLGGLRGSPNFGEQFF. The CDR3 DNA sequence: TGTGCCAGCTCCCTAGGGGGTTTGAGGGGCTCCCCCAATTTCGGTGAGCAGTTCTTC.

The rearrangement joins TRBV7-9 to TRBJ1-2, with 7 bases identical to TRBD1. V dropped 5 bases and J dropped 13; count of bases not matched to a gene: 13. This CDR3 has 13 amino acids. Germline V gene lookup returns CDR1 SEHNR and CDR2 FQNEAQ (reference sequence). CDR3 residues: CASSHSGQHHVTF. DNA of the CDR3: TGTGCCAGCAGCCATTCGGGACAGCACCATGTCACCTTC.

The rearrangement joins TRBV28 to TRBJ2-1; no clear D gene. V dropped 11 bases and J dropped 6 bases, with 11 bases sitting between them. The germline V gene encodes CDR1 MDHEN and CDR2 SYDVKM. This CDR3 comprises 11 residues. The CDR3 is CAVEWSNEQFF. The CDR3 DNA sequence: TGTGCCGTGGAGTGGAGCAATGAGCAGTTCTTC.

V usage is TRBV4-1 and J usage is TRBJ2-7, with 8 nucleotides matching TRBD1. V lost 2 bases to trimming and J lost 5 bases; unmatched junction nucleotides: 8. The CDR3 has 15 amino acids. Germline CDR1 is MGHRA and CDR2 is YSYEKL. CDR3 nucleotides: TGCGCCAGCAGCCAAAAACAGGGGGACCTCCACGAGCAGTACTTC. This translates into CASSQKQGDLHEQYF.

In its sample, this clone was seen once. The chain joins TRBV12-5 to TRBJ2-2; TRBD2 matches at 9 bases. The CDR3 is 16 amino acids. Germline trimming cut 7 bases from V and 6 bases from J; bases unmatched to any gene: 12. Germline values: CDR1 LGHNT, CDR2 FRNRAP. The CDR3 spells CASATSQREEPGELFF. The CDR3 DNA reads TGTGCTAGTGCCACATCCCAGCGGGAGGAACCCGGGGAGCTGTTTTTT.

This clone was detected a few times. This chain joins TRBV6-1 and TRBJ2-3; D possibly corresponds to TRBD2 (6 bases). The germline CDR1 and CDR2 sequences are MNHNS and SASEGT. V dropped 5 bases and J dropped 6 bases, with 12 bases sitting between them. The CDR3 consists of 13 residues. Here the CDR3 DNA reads TGTGCCAGCAGTAACCGGGACTCGGATACGCAGTATTTT. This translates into CASSNRDSDTQYF.

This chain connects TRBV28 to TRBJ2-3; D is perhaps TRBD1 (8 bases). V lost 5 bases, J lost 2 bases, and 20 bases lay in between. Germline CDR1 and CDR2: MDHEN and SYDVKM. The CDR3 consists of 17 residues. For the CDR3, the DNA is TGTGCCAGCAGTCCGCACAGGGGGGGAAGGACCACAGATACGCAGTATTTT. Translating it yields CASSPHRGGRTTDTQYF.